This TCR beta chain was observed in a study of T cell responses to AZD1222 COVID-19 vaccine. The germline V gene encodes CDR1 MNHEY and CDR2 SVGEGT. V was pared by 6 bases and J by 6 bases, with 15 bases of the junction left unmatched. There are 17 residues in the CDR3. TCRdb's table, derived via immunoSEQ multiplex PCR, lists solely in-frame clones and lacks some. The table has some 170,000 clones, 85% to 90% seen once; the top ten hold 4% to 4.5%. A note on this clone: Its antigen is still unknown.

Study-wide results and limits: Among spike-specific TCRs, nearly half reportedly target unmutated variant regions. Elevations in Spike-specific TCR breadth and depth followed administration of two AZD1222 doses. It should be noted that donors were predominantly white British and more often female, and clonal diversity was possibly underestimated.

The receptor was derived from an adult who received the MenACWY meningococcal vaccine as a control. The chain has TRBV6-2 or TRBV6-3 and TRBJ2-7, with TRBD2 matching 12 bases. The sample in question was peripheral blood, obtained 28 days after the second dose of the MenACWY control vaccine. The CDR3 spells CASSWDPMPSGRGEQYF. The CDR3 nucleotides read TGTGCCAGCAGCTGGGACCCCATGCCTAGCGGGAGGGGCGAGCAGTACTTC.